Presented here are 20 T cell receptor beta chains from one specimen sequenced in a study of shared clonotypes between healthy human individuals. Produced via immunoSEQ multiplex PCR; TCRdb's table is partial and in-frame only. Among approximately 710,000 clones listed, 90% were seen once. Sequencing was carried out using memory CD8+ T cells from PBMCs. Subset meaning: CD45RO+ cells pooled with CCR7-negative TemRA cells. Source of these receptors: a man aged 18 to 30 in good health. Some clones in this sample may be carry-over from other donors' samples.

The chain couples TRBV27 to TRBJ2-1, with no clear D. The CDR3 is made up of 14 amino acids. With 2 bases removed from V and 7 bases from J, the gap between germline ends came to 12 bases. The germline gives CDR1 MNHEY, CDR2 SMNVEV (reference sequence). CDR3 nucleotide sequence: TGTGCCAGCAGTTTAGTGGCGGTGGAGAATGAGCAGTTCTTC. As protein: CASSLVAVENEQFF.

The J gene is TRBJ2-7, the V gene TRBV15; no firm D call. This CDR3 comprises 15 residues. Between the trimmed V and J ends, which lost 5 bases and 4 bases, there was a span of 18 bases. The germline CDR1 and CDR2 sequences are LNHNV and YYDKDF (reference sequence). For the CDR3, the DNA is TGTGCCACCAGCCCCTCCCGGGTCTCGCTTTACGAGCAGTACTTC. It codes for CATSPSRVSLYEQYF.

This chain uses TRBV5-6 with TRBJ1-2; D unclear. The germline gives CDR1 SGHDT, CDR2 YYEEEE. This CDR3 is 12 amino acids long. Trimming left V 0 bases short and J 7 bases short, with 7 bases between. The CDR3 sequence is CASSLDRGGYTF. The CDR3 DNA reads as TGTGCCAGCAGCTTGGACCGGGGTGGCTACACCTTC.

The chain has TRBV7-8 and TRBJ2-1; TRBD2 agrees at 11 bases. Per germline, CDR1 SGHVS and CDR2 FQNEAQ. The junction had 17 bases not matched to a gene; V was cut back by 4 bases and J by 9 bases. The CDR3 loop spans 18 amino acids. DNA for the CDR3: TGTGCCAGCAGCTCCGGACTAGCGGGCTCCTTTATGGGGGGTGAGCAGTTCTTC. Translating gives CASSSGLAGSFMGGEQFF.

This chain links TRBV4-2 with TRBJ2-1; 7 nucleotides agree with TRBD1. Germline lookup yields CDR1 LGHNA and CDR2 YNFKEQ. The CDR3 spans 15 residues. The junction had 10 bases not matched to a gene; V was cut back by 6 bases and J by 5 bases. CDR3 sequence: CASRNRDSLDNEQFF. DNA of the CDR3: TGTGCCAGCAGGAACCGGGACAGCTTAGACAATGAGCAGTTCTTC.

This chain uses TRBV6-5 with TRBJ2-5; TRBD1 agrees at 9 bases. Germline-derived CDR1 and CDR2 are MNHEY and SVGAGI. Trimming took 0 bases from V and 5 from J; bases not matched to a gene: 7. The CDR3 is 16 residues long. The CDR3 DNA reads as TGTGCCAGCAGTTACTCGGGACAGGGATTAATGGAGACCCAGTACTTC. Protein product: CASSYSGQGLMETQYF.

The genes are TRBV4-1 and TRBJ2-7; tentatively, D is TRBD1 (5 bases). CDR1 is MGHRA and CDR2 is YSYEKL in the germline V gene. V lost 3 bases, J lost 3 bases, and 9 bases lay in between. The CDR3 covers 13 residues. The CDR3 DNA reads TGCGCCAGCAGCCATTTAGGGGACTACGAGCAGTACTTC. It encodes CASSHLGDYEQYF.

The gene calls are TRBV5-1 and TRBJ2-5; D not resolved. This CDR3 region has 16 residues. The V end lost 3 bases, the J end lost 1 base, and 16 bases lay between the germline ends. Germline values: CDR1 SGHRS, CDR2 YFSETQ. CDR3 DNA sequence: TGCGCCAGCAGCTGCCGACCCCCCCGGACCCAAGAGACCCAGTACTTC. Translated, it gives CASSCRPPRTQETQYF.

This clone was recorded only once. The chain uses TRBV27 and TRBJ2-1; D perhaps matches TRBD2 (6 bases). V was shortened by 5 bases and J by 3 bases, with 11 bases between the two germline ends. This CDR3 is built from 14 residues. The germline V gene has CDR1 MNHEY and CDR2 SMNVEV (reference sequence). CDR3 nucleotides: TGTGCCAGCAGTATGGGGGGAGTCTACAATGAGCAGTTCTTC. Protein: CASSMGGVYNEQFF.

CDR3 protein: CASSVFAGAREQYF. The CDR3 region has the DNA TGTGCCAGCAGCGTATTTGCGGGAGCTCGGGAGCAGTACTTC. This sequence joins TRBV9 and TRBJ2-7, with TRBD2 identical over 7 bases. This CDR3 has 14 amino acids. Germline CDR1 and CDR2: SGDLS and YYNGEE. The junction had 8 bases not matched to a gene; V was cut back by 1 base and J by 7 bases.

The chain has TRBV6-5 and TRBJ1-2; no clear D. Germline CDR1 MNHEY, CDR2 SVGAGI. V lost 2 bases to trimming and J lost 10 bases, with 11 bases between them. This CDR3 spans 12 amino acids. Here the CDR3 reads CASSYGQEPYTF. The CDR3 region has the DNA TGTGCCAGCAGTTACGGCCAGGAGCCCTACACCTTC.

This clone was observed a single time. The rearrangement uses TRBV28 and TRBJ1-1; possibly TRBD1 for D (5 bases). The V end was cut by 7 bases, the J end by 4 bases, with 16 bases between. This CDR3 contains 14 residues. The germline CDR1 and CDR2 sequences are MDHEN and SYDVKM. The CDR3 reads CASTQNQGGTEAFF. The CDR3 DNA reads TGTGCCAGCACCCAAAACCAGGGAGGCACTGAAGCTTTCTTT.

The V and J genes are TRBV5-6 and TRBJ2-1; a possible D gene is TRBD1 (8 bases). V dropped 3 bases and J dropped 9 bases, with 16 bases sitting between them. This CDR3 comprises 14 residues. Per germline, CDR1 SGHDT and CDR2 YYEEEE. In DNA, the CDR3 is TGTGCCAGCAGCTCGGTGGACAGGGAGGGTGAGCAGTTCTTC. It codes for CASSSVDREGEQFF.

This chain uses TRBV5-5 with TRBJ2-1; TRBD1 agrees at 8 bases. Germline loops: CDR1 SGHKS, CDR2 YYEKEE (reference sequence). This CDR3 is 16 amino acids long. The junction had 5 bases not matched to a gene; V was cut back by 1 base and J by 2 bases. DNA of the CDR3: TGTGCCAGCAGCTTGAGTCCGGGACAGGCCTACAATGAGCAGTTCTTC. Translating gives CASSLSPGQAYNEQFF.

The rearrangement uses TRBV4-3 and TRBJ2-1; the D is unclear. The CDR3 contains 18 residues. Germline loops: CDR1 LGHNA, CDR2 YSLEER. V lost 1 base to trimming and J lost 6 bases, with 22 bases between them. CDR3 sequence reads: CASSQVFRGHRKSNEQFF. The CDR3 nucleotides read TGCGCCAGCAGCCAAGTATTCCGCGGCCACCGGAAATCCAATGAGCAGTTCTTC.

The V gene is TRBV9, the J gene TRBJ1-1, with D perhaps TRBD1 (6 bases). Between the trimmed V and J ends, which lost 3 bases and 7 bases, there was a span of 19 bases. This CDR3 has 15 amino acids. CDR1 and CDR2 from the germline V gene are SGDLS and YYNGEE. CDR3 loop: CASSEGDENRREAFF. The CDR3 DNA follows: TGTGCCAGCAGCGAGGGGGACGAGAATCGACGTGAAGCTTTCTTT. The full variable domain, its missing parts supplied by reference TRBV9 and TRBJ1-1, is DSGVTQTPKHLITATGQRVTLRCSPRSGDLSVYWYQQSLDQGLQFLIQYYNGEERAKGNILERFSAQQFPDLHSELNLSSLELGDSALYFCASSEGDENRREAFFGQGTRLTVV.

CDR3 protein: CASSSSAGGPYEQYF. The CDR3 region has the DNA TGTGCCAGCAGCTCATCCGCGGGAGGGCCCTACGAGCAGTACTTC. The chain employs TRBV7-9 and TRBJ2-7; 9 bases match TRBD2. CDR3 length: 15 amino acids. Germline loops: CDR1 SEHNR, CDR2 FQNEAQ (reference sequence). J was trimmed by 2 bases and V by 4 bases; bases with no gene match: 6.

The chain links TRBV28 to TRBJ1-1; unclear D gene. This CDR3 has 15 residues. Germline V gives CDR1 MDHEN, CDR2 SYDVKM. Trimming took off 5 bases at V and 1 base at J, with 14 bases between the two ends. CDR3 region: CASSPTGRGNTEAFF. CDR3 nucleotide sequence: TGTGCCAGCAGTCCAACCGGGCGGGGGAACACTGAAGCTTTCTTT.

This chain links TRBV30 with TRBJ2-5; the D gene is possibly TRBD1 (6 bases). Germline V gene sequence: CDR1 GTSNPN, CDR2 SVGIG (reference sequence). V dropped 3 bases and J dropped 5 bases, with 13 bases sitting between them. This CDR3 has 13 residues. CDR3 DNA: TGTGCCTGGAGCAGGGGATTTGGGGAGACCCAGTACTTC. Its protein is CAWSRGFGETQYF.

This sequence joins TRBV5-1 and TRBJ2-7; 8 nucleotides align to TRBD1. The CDR3 is 15 residues long. The junction had 8 bases not matched to a gene; V was cut back by 4 bases and J by 2 bases. The germline gives CDR1 SGHRS, CDR2 YFSETQ. The CDR3 region is CASSPWTGQTYEQYF. The DNA for the CDR3 is TGCGCCAGCAGCCCCTGGACAGGGCAAACCTACGAGCAGTACTTC.